This T cell receptor (beta chain) was profiled in a study of T cell responses to AZD1222 COVID-19 vaccine. After removal of 5 bases from V and 4 bases from J, the junction contained 8 bases not matched to a gene. The CDR3 runs 14 residues. The germline CDR1 and CDR2 sequences are LNHDA and SQIVND (reference sequence). Data came from immunoSEQ multiplex PCR; TCRdb stores just in-frame clones and leaves some out. The sample contains over 50,000 clones, 65% to 85% of which appear only once. About this clone itself: The antigen remains unidentified.

General observations from the study: The breadth and depth of Spike-specific TCRs increased once two AZD1222 doses had been given. Baseline seropositives among AZD1222 recipients totaled only five to seven. The reported proportion of spike-specific TCRs targeting unmutated variant regions was nearly half.

Analyses pooled second doses at about 4 or about 12 weeks. Sequencing was performed on peripheral blood, taken 28 days after the second AZD1222 dose. The chain has TRBV19 and TRBJ2-7, with 7 positions matching TRBD2. This TCR derives from an adult who received the AZD1222 COVID-19 vaccine. CDR3 loop: CASSPLAASYEQYF. Here the CDR3 DNA reads TGTGCCAGTAGTCCGCTAGCGGCCTCTTACGAGCAGTACTTC.